This record covers a single TCR beta chain. Its antigen is currently unknown. The sample originates from a study of T cell repertoires in cytomegalovirus infection. CDR3 size: 17 residues. CDR1 and CDR2 (germline): LNHDA, SQIVND (reference sequence). V lost 6 bases to trimming and J lost 1 base, with 21 bases between them. A single record per CDR3 protein comes from TCRdb applying MiXCR to the reads. The data contain around 570,000 distinct CDR3 sequences, 40% of them seen just once; the ten biggest clones take up 48%. The clonotype comes from a human donor in good health (CMV status not recorded). Some clones in this sample may be carry-over from other donors' samples. Sequences were derived from cultured PBMCs, sampled from culture after CMV antigen stimulation. J is TRBJ1-1 and V is TRBV19, with D maybe TRBD1 (5 bases). The CDR3 DNA follows: TGTGCCAGTAGGCCTCGGGGGAACTTGGCGGGGAACACTGAAGCTTTCTTT. Translation gives CASRPRGNLAGNTEAFF.